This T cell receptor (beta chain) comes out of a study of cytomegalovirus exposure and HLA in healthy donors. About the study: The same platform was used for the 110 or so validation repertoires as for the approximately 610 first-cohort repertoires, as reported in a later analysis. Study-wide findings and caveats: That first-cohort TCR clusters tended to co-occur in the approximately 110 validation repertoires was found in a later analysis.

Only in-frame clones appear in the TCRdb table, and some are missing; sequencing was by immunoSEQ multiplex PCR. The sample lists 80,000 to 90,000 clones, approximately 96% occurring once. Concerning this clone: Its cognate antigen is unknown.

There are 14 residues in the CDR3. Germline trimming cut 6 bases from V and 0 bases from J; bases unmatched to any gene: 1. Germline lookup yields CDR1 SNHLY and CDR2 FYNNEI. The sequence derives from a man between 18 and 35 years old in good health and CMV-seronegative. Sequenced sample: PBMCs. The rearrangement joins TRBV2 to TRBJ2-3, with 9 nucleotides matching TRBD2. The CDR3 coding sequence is TGTGCCAGCAGGACTAGCGGTAGCACAGATACGCAGTATTTT. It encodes CASRTSGSTDTQYF.